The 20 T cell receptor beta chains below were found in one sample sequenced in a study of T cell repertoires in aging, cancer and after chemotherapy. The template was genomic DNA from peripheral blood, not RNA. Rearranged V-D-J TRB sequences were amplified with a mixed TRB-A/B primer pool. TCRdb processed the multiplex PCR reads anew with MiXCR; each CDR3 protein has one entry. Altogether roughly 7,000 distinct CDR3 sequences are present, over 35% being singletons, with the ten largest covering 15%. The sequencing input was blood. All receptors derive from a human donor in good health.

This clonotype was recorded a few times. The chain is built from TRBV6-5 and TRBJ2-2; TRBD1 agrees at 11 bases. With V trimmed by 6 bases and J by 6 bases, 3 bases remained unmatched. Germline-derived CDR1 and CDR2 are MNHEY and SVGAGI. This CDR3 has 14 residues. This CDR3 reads CASRGQGEAGELFF. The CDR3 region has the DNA TGTGCCAGCAGGGGACAGGGGGAAGCCGGGGAGCTGTTTTTT.

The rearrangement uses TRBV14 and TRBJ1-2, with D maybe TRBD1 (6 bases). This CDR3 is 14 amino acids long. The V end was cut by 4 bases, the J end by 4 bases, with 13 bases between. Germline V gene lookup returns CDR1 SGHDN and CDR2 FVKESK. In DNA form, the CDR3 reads TGTGCCAGCAGCCTACAGGGAGCTTTCTATGGCTACACCTTC. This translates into CASSLQGAFYGYTF.

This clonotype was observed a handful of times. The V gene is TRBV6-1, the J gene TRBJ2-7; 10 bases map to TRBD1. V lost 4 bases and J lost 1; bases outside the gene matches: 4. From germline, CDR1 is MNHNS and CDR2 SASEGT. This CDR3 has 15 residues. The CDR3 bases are TGTGCCAGCAGTGTGTCGGGACAGGGGTCCTACGAGCAGTACTTC. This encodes CASSVSGQGSYEQYF.

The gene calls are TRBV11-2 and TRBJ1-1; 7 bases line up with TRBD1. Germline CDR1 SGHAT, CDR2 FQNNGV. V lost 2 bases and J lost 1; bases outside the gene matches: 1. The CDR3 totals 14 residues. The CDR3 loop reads CASSLQGGNTEAFF. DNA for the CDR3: TGTGCCAGCAGCTTACAGGGGGGGAACACTGAAGCTTTCTTT.

The CDR3 region is CASSSPGLGSYEQYF. Written as DNA, the CDR3 is TGTGCCAGCAGTTCCCCGGGTTTGGGTAGCTACGAGCAGTACTTC. This rearrangement joins TRBV6-5 to TRBJ2-7; D is ambiguous. The V end was cut by 4 bases, the J end by 3 bases, with 16 bases between. CDR1 MNHEY and CDR2 SVGAGI come from the germline V gene. CDR3 length: 15 amino acids.

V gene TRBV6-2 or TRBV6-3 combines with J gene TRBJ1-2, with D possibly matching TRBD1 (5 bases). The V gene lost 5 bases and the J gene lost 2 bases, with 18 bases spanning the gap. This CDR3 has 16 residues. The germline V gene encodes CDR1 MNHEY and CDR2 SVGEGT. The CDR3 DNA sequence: TGTGCCAGCAGTGAAGAAGGAGGACATGGCAACTATGGCTACACCTTC. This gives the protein CASSEEGGHGNYGYTF.

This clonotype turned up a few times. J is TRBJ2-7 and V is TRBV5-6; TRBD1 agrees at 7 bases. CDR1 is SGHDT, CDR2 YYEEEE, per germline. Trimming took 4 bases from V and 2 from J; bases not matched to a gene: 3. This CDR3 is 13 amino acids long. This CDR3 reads CASSPRGPYEQYF. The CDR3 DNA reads TGTGCCAGCAGCCCTAGGGGGCCCTACGAGCAGTACTTC.

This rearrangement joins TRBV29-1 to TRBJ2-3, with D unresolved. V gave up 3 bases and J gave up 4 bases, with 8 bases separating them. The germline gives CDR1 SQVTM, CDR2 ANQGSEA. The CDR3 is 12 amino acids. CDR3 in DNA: TGCAGCGTTGATGCTGAGGCAGATACGCAGTATTTT. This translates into CSVDAEADTQYF.

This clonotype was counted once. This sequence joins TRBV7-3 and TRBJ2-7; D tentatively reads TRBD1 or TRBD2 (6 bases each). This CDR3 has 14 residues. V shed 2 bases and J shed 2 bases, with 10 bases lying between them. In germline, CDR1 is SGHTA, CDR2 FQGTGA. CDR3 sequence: CASSLFGGPYEQYF. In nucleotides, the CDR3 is TGTGCCAGCAGCTTATTCGGGGGCCCCTACGAGCAGTACTTC.

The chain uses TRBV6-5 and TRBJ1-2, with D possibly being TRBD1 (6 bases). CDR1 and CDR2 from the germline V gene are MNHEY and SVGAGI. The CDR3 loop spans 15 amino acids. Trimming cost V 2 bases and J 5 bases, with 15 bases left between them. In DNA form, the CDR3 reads TGTGCCAGCAGTTACACGACAGGACTAACTTATGGCTACACCTTC. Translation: CASSYTTGLTYGYTF.

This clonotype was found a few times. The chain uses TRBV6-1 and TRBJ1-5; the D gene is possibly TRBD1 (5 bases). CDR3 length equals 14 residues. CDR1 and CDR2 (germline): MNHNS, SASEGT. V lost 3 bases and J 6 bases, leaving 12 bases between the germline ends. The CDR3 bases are TGTGCCAGCAGTGACCAGGGCCTGGGTCAGCCCCAGCATTTT. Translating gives CASSDQGLGQPQHF.

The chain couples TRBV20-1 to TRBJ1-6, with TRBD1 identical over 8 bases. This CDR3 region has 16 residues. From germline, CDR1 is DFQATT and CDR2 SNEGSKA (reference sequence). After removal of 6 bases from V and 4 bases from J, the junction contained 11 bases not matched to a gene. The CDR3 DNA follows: TGCAGTGCCCCCAGGGGGCAGTCCGCATATAATTCACCCCTCCACTTT. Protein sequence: CSAPRGQSAYNSPLHF.

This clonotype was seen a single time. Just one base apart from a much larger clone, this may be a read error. CDR3 in DNA: TGCAGCGTCCGGGGGGGAATCAACTATGGCTACACCTTC. The encoded protein is CSVRGGINYGYTF. The chain couples TRBV29-1 to TRBJ1-2, with a possible D match to TRBD1 (5 bases). Trimming pared 6 bases from V and 2 bases from J, leaving 13 bases between. The CDR3 has 13 amino acids. Germline V gene data show CDR1 as SQVTM and CDR2 as ANQGSEA.

The CDR3 sequence is CASSLGASTDTQYF. CDR3 sequence (DNA): TGTGCCAGCAGCTTAGGTGCTAGCACAGATACGCAGTATTTT. J is TRBJ2-3 and V is TRBV11-2; D call uncertain. Trimming removed 1 base at V and 0 bases at J, with 5 bases between. This CDR3 has 14 residues. Germline CDR1 and CDR2: SGHAT and FQNNGV.

CDR3 sequence reads: CASSRGLISYNEQFF. The DNA for the CDR3 is TGTGCCAGTAGTAGGGGTCTTATCTCCTACAATGAGCAGTTCTTC. V gene TRBV19 combines with J gene TRBJ2-1; D ambiguous. Trimming removed 4 bases at V and 0 bases at J, with 10 bases between. Per germline, CDR1 LNHDA and CDR2 SQIVND (reference sequence). The CDR3 is 15 residues long.

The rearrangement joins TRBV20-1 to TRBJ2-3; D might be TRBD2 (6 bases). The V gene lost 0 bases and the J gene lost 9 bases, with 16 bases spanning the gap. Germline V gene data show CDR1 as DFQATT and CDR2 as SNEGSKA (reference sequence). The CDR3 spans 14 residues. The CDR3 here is CSARDWKEGTTQYF. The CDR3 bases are TGCAGTGCTAGAGATTGGAAGGAGGGGACCACGCAGTATTTT.

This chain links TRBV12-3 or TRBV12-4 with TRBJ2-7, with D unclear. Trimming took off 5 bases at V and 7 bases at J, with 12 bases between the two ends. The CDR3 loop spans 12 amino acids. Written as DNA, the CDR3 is TGTGCCAGCAGTCCCGGCATGAGGGAGCAGTACTTC. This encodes CASSPGMREQYF.

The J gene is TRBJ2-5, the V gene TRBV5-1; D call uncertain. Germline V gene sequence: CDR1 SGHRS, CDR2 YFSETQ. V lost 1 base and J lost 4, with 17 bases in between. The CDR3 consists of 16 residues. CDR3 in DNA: TGCGCCAGCAGCTTGATTTCGGGCCCCTCAGGAGAGACCCAGTACTTC. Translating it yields CASSLISGPSGETQYF.

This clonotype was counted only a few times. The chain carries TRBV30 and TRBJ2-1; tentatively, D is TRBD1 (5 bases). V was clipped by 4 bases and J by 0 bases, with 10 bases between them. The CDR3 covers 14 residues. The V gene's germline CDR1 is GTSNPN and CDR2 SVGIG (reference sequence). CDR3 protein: CAWNRRGSYNEQFF. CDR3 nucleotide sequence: TGTGCCTGGAACAGAAGGGGCTCCTACAATGAGCAGTTCTTC.

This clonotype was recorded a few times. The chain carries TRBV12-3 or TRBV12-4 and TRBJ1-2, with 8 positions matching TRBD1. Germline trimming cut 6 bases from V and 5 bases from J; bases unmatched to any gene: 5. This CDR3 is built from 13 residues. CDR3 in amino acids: CASSPGQGYGYTF. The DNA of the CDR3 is TGTGCCAGCAGCCCCGGACAGGGTTATGGCTACACCTTC.